These 31 T cell receptor beta chains were all obtained from the same sample, sequenced in a study of shared clonotypes between healthy human individuals. The repertoire was sequenced with immunoSEQ multiplex PCR; TCRdb's copy has only in-frame clones and lacks some. Among some 2,500,000 clones listed, 80% to 95% were seen once. Sequences were obtained from naive CD4+ T cells from PBMCs. Subset denoted: CD45RA+ positively selected. Receptors were obtained from a man younger than 35 in good health. Some clones in this sample may be carry-over from other donors' samples.

The rearrangement uses TRBV28 and TRBJ1-1; unclear D gene. Germline CDR1 and CDR2: MDHEN and SYDVKM. The CDR3 loop spans 12 amino acids. Between the trimmed V and J ends, which lost 10 bases and 0 bases, there was a span of 9 bases. CDR3 DNA: TGTGCCATATCGCCTTTGAACACTGAAGCTTTCTTT. Translating it yields CAISPLNTEAFF. The complete variable domain, with remaining parts taken from reference TRBV28 and TRBJ1-1, reads DVKVTQSSRYLVKRTGEKVFLECVQDMDHENMFWYRQDPGLGLRLIYFSYDVKMKEKGDIPEGYSVSREKKERFSLILESASTNQTSMYLCAISPLNTEAFFGQGTRLTVV.

The rearrangement joins TRBV6-5 to TRBJ1-3; 10 nucleotides align to TRBD1. This CDR3 region has 15 residues. Looked up from germline, CDR1 is MNHEY and CDR2 is SVGAGI. Losses at the gene ends were 7 bases for V and 6 bases for J; bases not matched to a gene: 9. The DNA of the CDR3 is TGTGCCAGCACCCCCGGGGGACAGGGGCCAAACACCATATATTTT. Amino acid sequence: CASTPGGQGPNTIYF.

The chain employs TRBV7-8 and TRBJ1-1, with D perhaps matching TRBD1 (5 bases). The CDR3 is 14 residues long. Germline lookup yields CDR1 SGHVS and CDR2 FQNEAQ. V was clipped by 0 bases and J by 11 bases, with 16 bases between them. The CDR3 DNA reads as TGTGCCAGCAGCTTAGCGATGGACATCCCTCTCGCTTTCTTT. Its protein product is CASSLAMDIPLAFF.

The chain is built from TRBV5-6 and TRBJ1-5, with D tentatively TRBD1 (5 bases). This CDR3 has 13 amino acids. V was shortened by 2 bases and J by 15 bases, with 18 bases between the two germline ends. Germline lookup yields CDR1 SGHDT and CDR2 YYEEEE. CDR3 amino acids: CASSLNRGVDPHF. DNA of the CDR3: TGTGCCAGCAGCTTAAACCGAGGGGTCGATCCGCATTTT.

To note about this clone: Distinct nucleotide sequences in the sample also encode this CDR3. V usage is TRBV7-2 and J usage is TRBJ2-7; D may correspond to TRBD1 or TRBD2 (5 bases each). Germline V gene lookup returns CDR1 SGHTA and CDR2 FQGNSA. Trimming cost V 3 bases and J 0 bases, with 9 bases left between them. This CDR3 has 14 residues. CDR3 in DNA: TGTGCCAGCAGCTTTGGGGGAGACTCCTACGAGCAGTACTTC. Encoded protein: CASSFGGDSYEQYF.

The chain links TRBV5-1 to TRBJ2-5, with 12 bases lining up with TRBD2. Germline lookup yields CDR1 SGHRS and CDR2 YFSETQ. V shed 7 bases and J 5 bases; nucleotides not matched to a gene: 9. The CDR3 is 15 amino acids. CDR3 sequence reads: CASARLAGEGETQYF. CDR3 nucleotide sequence: TGCGCCAGCGCCCGACTAGCGGGAGAAGGGGAGACCCAGTACTTC.

This clone was detected only once. Other DNA sequences in this sample translate to the same CDR3. The chain uses TRBV5-1 and TRBJ2-1, with D unclear. Germline CDR1 reads SGHRS; CDR2 reads YFSETQ. V lost 0 bases to trimming and J lost 2 bases, with 3 bases between them. The CDR3 loop spans 13 amino acids. The CDR3 reads CASSLGTYNEQFF. For the CDR3, the DNA is TGCGCCAGCAGCTTGGGCACCTACAATGAGCAGTTCTTC.

V gene TRBV19 combines with J gene TRBJ1-2; D is unresolved. The germline CDR1 and CDR2 sequences are LNHDA and SQIVND (reference sequence). The V gene lost 6 bases and the J gene lost 2 bases, with 10 bases spanning the gap. The CDR3 covers 13 residues. CDR3 residues: CASSFRANYGYTF. The CDR3 DNA reads TGTGCCAGTAGCTTTCGGGCCAACTATGGCTACACCTTC.

This rearrangement joins TRBV6-1 to TRBJ2-1, with 8 nucleotides matching TRBD2. The CDR3 totals 16 residues. J lost 5 bases, V lost 1 base, and 7 bases had no gene match. From germline, CDR1 is MNHNS and CDR2 SASEGT. Here the CDR3 DNA reads TGTGCCAGCAGTGAAGTTGGCGGGAGGAACCACAATGAGCAGTTCTTC. Its translation: CASSEVGGRNHNEQFF.

The chain is built from TRBV15 and TRBJ2-3; 10 bases are a match to TRBD2. Looked up from germline, CDR1 is LNHNV and CDR2 is YYDKDF (reference sequence). This CDR3 has 17 amino acids. V lost 7 bases, J lost 1 base, and 11 bases stayed unmatched. Here the CDR3 reads CATMERAGGGGTDTQYF. In DNA form, the CDR3 reads TGTGCCACCATGGAACGAGCGGGAGGGGGGGGCACAGATACGCAGTATTTT.

J is TRBJ2-2 and V is TRBV5-1, with a weak D call TRBD2 (5 bases). Trimming removed 5 bases from V and 1 base from J, with 9 bases in between. Germline V gives CDR1 SGHRS, CDR2 YFSETQ. The length of the CDR3 is 14 residues. CDR3 region: CASRRAVNTGELFF. The CDR3 DNA follows: TGCGCCAGCAGGCGGGCGGTGAACACCGGGGAGCTGTTTTTT.

This chain links TRBV2 with TRBJ2-6; D is unresolved. Germline V gives CDR1 SNHLY, CDR2 FYNNEI. The CDR3 is made up of 18 amino acids. The V gene lost 7 bases and the J gene lost 0 bases, with 19 bases spanning the gap. The CDR3 protein is CASIRWTTYNSGANVLTF. The CDR3, as DNA: TGTGCCAGCATCCGGTGGACCACTTACAACTCTGGGGCCAACGTCCTGACTTTC.

V usage is TRBV28 and J usage is TRBJ2-5; D is perhaps TRBD1 (5 bases). V was pared by 7 bases and J by 4 bases, with 19 bases between. This CDR3 is built from 15 residues. The germline V gene encodes CDR1 MDHEN and CDR2 SYDVKM. The CDR3 here is CASNRPWAGRETQYF. CDR3 coding DNA: TGTGCCAGCAACCGCCCCTGGGCAGGGCGAGAGACCCAGTACTTC.

Only one count was recorded for this clone. The rearrangement links TRBV7-9 to TRBJ1-5; weak D call: TRBD1 (5 bases). The germline V gene encodes CDR1 SEHNR and CDR2 FQNEAQ (reference sequence). Trimming took off 5 bases at V and 3 bases at J, with 11 bases between the two ends. This CDR3 has 14 amino acids. CDR3 amino acids: CASSAGGFNQPQHF. CDR3 coding DNA: TGTGCCAGCAGCGCTGGGGGGTTCAATCAGCCCCAGCATTTT.

The chain is built from TRBV19 and TRBJ1-3, with D tentatively TRBD1 (6 bases). Germline-derived CDR1 and CDR2 are LNHDA and SQIVND (reference sequence). V lost 8 bases and J 0 bases, leaving 14 bases between the germline ends. This CDR3 comprises 15 residues. The chain's CDR3 is CASSQTGVSGNTIYF. The CDR3 DNA follows: TGTGCCAGTTCCCAGACAGGAGTCTCTGGAAACACCATATATTTT.

The V gene is TRBV28, the J gene TRBJ1-2; the D is unclear. This CDR3 comprises 11 residues. Trimming cost V 8 bases and J 7 bases, with 11 bases left between them. Germline CDR1 is MDHEN and CDR2 is SYDVKM. CDR3 DNA: TGTGCCAGCGGGGTCCCGGCTGGCTACACCTTC. Translation gives CASGVPAGYTF.

The chain joins TRBV18 to TRBJ2-1; tentatively, D is TRBD1 (5 bases). The CDR3 sequence is 16 residues long. V was cut by 3 bases and J by 0 bases, with 12 bases left in between. CDR1 is KGHSH, CDR2 LQKENI, per germline. The CDR3 nucleotides are TGTGCCAGCTCACCGTCCTGGGGCCACTCCTACAATGAGCAGTTCTTC. Amino acids: CASSPSWGHSYNEQFF.

The chain combines TRBV4-2 with TRBJ1-3; TRBD1 might be the D (5 bases). The CDR3 has 16 residues. Per the germline V gene, CDR1 is LGHNA and CDR2 is YNFKEQ. V was trimmed by 5 bases and J by 3 bases, leaving 17 bases between them. CDR3 DNA: TGTGCCAGCAGCTTGGGGCGGGGGTTTGATGGAAACACCATATATTTT. Translation gives CASSLGRGFDGNTIYF.

The chain links TRBV7-9 to TRBJ2-4; the match to TRBD2 covers 14 bases. Per the germline V gene, CDR1 is SEHNR and CDR2 is FQNEAQ (reference sequence). J gave up 8 bases and V 5 bases, and 8 bases lay outside the gene matches. The CDR3 contains 16 residues. In DNA, the CDR3 is TGTGCCAGCAGCCGGGGACTAGCGGGAGCTCTCGACATTCAGTACTTC. Translating it yields CASSRGLAGALDIQYF.

The rearrangement uses TRBV27 and TRBJ1-2; TRBD1 might be the D (5 bases). Trimming took off 1 base at V and 5 bases at J, with 11 bases between the two ends. This CDR3 comprises 14 residues. Per the germline V gene, CDR1 is MNHEY and CDR2 is SMNVEV (reference sequence). The DNA of the CDR3 is TGTGCCAGCAGTTTATTAGGGGAACCTTATGGCTACACCTTC. Its protein product is CASSLLGEPYGYTF.

The chain is built from TRBV21-1 and TRBJ2-7; the table's D call, TRBD2, was not checked against the DNA. TRBV21-1 is recorded as a pseudogene. CDR3 length equals 18 residues. This chain's CDR3 is CASPVPLLAGGSSYEQYF. For the CDR3, the DNA is TGTGCCAGCCCGGTCCCACTACTAGCGGGAGGTAGCTCCTACGAGCAGTACTTC.

About this clone: Other DNA sequences in this specimen translate into the identical CDR3. The chain combines TRBV29-1 with TRBJ1-2; tentatively, D is TRBD1 (6 bases). Trimming took 6 bases from V and 3 from J, leaving 8 bases between them. In germline, CDR1 is SQVTM, CDR2 ANQGSEA. CDR3 length: 11 residues. DNA for the CDR3: TGCAGCGTGGGGGCGGACTATGGCTACACCTTC. Residues: CSVGADYGYTF.

J is TRBJ2-2 and V is TRBV19, with 8 bases fitting TRBD1. This CDR3 comprises 15 residues. Germline trimming cut 7 bases from V and 4 bases from J; bases unmatched to any gene: 8. In germline, CDR1 is LNHDA, CDR2 SQIVND (reference sequence). The CDR3 coding sequence is TGTGCCAGTACCGAGGGGACAGGAGGCACCGGGGAGCTGTTTTTT. It encodes CASTEGTGGTGELFF.

For the CDR3, the DNA is TGCGCCAGCAACAAAAACCGGGGACAGGGGGCCTACGAGCAGTACTTC. It is translated as CASNKNRGQGAYEQYF. The chain employs TRBV5-1 and TRBJ2-7, with 11 bases that match TRBD1. CDR1 is SGHRS, CDR2 YFSETQ, per germline. The CDR3 sequence is 16 residues long. J was trimmed by 2 bases and V by 6 bases; bases with no gene match: 10.

This clone appeared a few times. The V call is TRBV5-4, the J call TRBJ1-1, with D maybe TRBD1 (6 bases). The CDR3 covers 15 residues. Germline assignment: CDR1 SGHNT and CDR2 YYREEE (reference sequence). The ends were cut back, 7 bases at V and 3 bases at J, with 19 bases in the middle. Here the CDR3 DNA reads TGTGCCAGCTCCCAAGCCGGGGGGCTCTACACTGAAGCTTTCTTT. Amino acids: CASSQAGGLYTEAFF. Full variable domain (remainder filled in from reference TRBV5-4 and TRBJ1-1): ETGVTQSPTHLIKTRGQQVTLRCSSQSGHNTVSWYQQALGQGPQFIFQYYREEENGRGNFPPRFSGLQFPNYSSELNVNALELDDSALYLCASSQAGGLYTEAFFGQGTRLTVV.

The chain uses TRBV5-4 and TRBJ2-3, with a tentative D call TRBD1 (6 bases). Germline CDR1 reads SGHNT; CDR2 reads YYREEE (reference sequence). Trimming left V 3 bases short and J 4 bases short, with 15 bases between. CDR3 length: 15 amino acids. This CDR3 reads CASSSRGTGADTQYF. The CDR3 nucleotides are TGTGCCAGCAGCTCGAGGGGGACCGGAGCAGATACGCAGTATTTT.

The chain has TRBV27 and TRBJ2-3; D is perhaps TRBD2 (5 bases). The CDR3 is 14 amino acids. V was shortened by 4 bases and J by 6 bases, with 14 bases between the two germline ends. Looked up from germline, CDR1 is MNHEY and CDR2 is SMNVEV (reference sequence). The CDR3 loop reads CASSSLARADTQYF. DNA for the CDR3: TGTGCCAGCAGTTCCTTAGCGAGGGCCGATACGCAGTATTTT.

The V call is TRBV5-1, the J call TRBJ2-7; 7 positions match TRBD2. The V gene end was trimmed by 0 bases and the J gene end by 0 bases; junction bases not matched to a gene: 9. The CDR3 spans 17 residues. The V gene's germline CDR1 is SGHRS and CDR2 YFSETQ. This CDR3 is CASSLASGPDLSYEQYF. The DNA for the CDR3 is TGCGCCAGCAGCTTGGCTAGCGGCCCCGACCTCTCCTACGAGCAGTACTTC.

The J gene is TRBJ2-4, the V gene TRBV28; TRBD2 aligns across 11 bases. This CDR3 spans 17 amino acids. V lost 5 bases to trimming and J lost 9 bases; unmatched junction nucleotides: 15. Germline V lookup: CDR1 MDHEN, CDR2 SYDVKM. Written as DNA, the CDR3 is TGTGCCAGCAGTCCGGTGGGACTAGCGGCCCTAGGGAGCATTCAGTACTTC. The encoded protein is CASSPVGLAALGSIQYF.

This clone came up once. The sample has other DNA sequences that encode this CDR3 too. The rearrangement uses TRBV5-1 and TRBJ2-5; D gene uncertain. Germline V gene lookup returns CDR1 SGHRS and CDR2 YFSETQ. The CDR3 sequence is 14 residues long. Trimming cost V 7 bases and J 2 bases, with 15 bases left between them. CDR3 coding DNA: TGCGCCAGCTCTTCCGGTGGCGGACAAGAGACCCAGTACTTC. Its protein product is CASSSGGGQETQYF.

The chain joins TRBV18 to TRBJ2-7; 12 bases match TRBD2. This CDR3 region has 17 residues. Germline loops: CDR1 KGHSH, CDR2 LQKENI. Germline trimming cut 3 bases from V and 5 bases from J; bases unmatched to any gene: 11. The chain's CDR3 is CASSPRTSGAIPHEQYF. The CDR3, as DNA: TGTGCCAGCTCACCCAGGACTAGCGGGGCCATACCCCACGAGCAGTACTTC.